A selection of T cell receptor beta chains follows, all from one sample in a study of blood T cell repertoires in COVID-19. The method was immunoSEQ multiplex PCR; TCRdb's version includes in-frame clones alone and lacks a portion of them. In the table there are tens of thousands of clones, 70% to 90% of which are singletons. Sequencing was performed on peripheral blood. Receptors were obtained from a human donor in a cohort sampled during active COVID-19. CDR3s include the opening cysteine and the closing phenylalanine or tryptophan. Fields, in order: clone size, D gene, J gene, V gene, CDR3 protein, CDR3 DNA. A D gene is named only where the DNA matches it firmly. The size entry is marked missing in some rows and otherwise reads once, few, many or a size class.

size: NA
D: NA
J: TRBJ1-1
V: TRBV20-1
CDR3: CSAHVTEAFF
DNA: TGCAGTGCACACGTCACTGAAGCTTTCTTT

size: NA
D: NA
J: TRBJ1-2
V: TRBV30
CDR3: CAWNIERVSVHGYTF
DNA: TGTGCCTGGAATATTGAGAGGGTCTCAGTCCATGGCTACACCTTC

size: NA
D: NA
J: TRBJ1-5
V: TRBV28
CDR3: CASSLEGSGNQPQHF
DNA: TGTGCCAGCAGTTTAGAGGGAAGTGGCAATCAGCCCCAGCATTTT

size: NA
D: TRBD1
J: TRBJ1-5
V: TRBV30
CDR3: CAWSRQGNNQPQHF
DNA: TGTGCCTGGAGTAGACAGGGTAATAACCAGCCCCAGCATTTT

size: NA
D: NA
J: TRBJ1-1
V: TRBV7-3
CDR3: CASSPTLRGTEAFF
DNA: TGTGCCAGCAGCCCTACGCTGCGAGGGACTGAAGCTTTCTTT

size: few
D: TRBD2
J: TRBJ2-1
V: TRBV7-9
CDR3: CASSELAGGRYNEQFF
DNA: TGTGCCAGCAGCGAACTAGCGGGAGGGAGGTACAATGAGCAGTTCTTC

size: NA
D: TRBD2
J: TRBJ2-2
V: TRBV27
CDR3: CASSLAGGRAGELFF
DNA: TGTGCCAGCAGCCTAGCGGGAGGGCGCGCCGGGGAGCTGTTTTTT

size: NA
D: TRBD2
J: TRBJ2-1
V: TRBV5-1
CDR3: CASSLGSAGGPWNEQFF
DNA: TGCGCCAGCAGCTTGGGGTCGGCGGGAGGGCCATGGAATGAGCAGTTCTTC

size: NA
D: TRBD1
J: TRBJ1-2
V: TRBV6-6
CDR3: CASSYSDRGRGYTF
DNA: TGTGCCAGCAGTTACTCGGACAGGGGGAGAGGCTACACCTTC

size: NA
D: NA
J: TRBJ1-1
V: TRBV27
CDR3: CASSLWGDTEAFF
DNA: TGTGCCAGCAGTTTATGGGGGGACACTGAAGCTTTCTTT

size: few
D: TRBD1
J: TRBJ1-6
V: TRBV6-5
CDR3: CGTGDRGNSPLHF
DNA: TGTGGGACCGGGGACAGGGGGAATTCACCCCTCCACTTT

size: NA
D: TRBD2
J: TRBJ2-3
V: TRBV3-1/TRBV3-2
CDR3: CASSTAGLAGLFSTDTQYF
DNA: TGTGCCAGCAGCACAGCGGGACTAGCGGGCTTATTTAGCACAGATACGCAGTATTTT

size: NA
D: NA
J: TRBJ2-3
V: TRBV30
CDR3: CAWSVGGDTQYF
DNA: TGTGCCTGGAGTGTGGGGGGAGATACGCAGTATTTT

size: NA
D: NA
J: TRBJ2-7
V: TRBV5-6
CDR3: CASSQASYEQYF
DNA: TGTGCCAGCAGCCAGGCGAGTTACGAGCAGTACTTC

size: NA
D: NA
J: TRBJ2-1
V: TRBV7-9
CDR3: CASSPSAGEQFF
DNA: TGTGCCAGCAGCCCCTCCGCAGGCGAGCAGTTCTTC

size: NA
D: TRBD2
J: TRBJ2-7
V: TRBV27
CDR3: CASSTSGRASGGEQYF
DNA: TGTGCCAGCAGTACTAGCGGGAGGGCCTCCGGGGGGGAGCAGTACTTC

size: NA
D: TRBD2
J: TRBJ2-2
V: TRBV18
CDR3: CASSPGGLPNTGELFF
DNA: TGTGCCAGCTCACCCGGGGGACTACCGAACACCGGGGAGCTGTTTTTT

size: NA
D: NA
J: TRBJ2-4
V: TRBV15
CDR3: CATSRGASIQYF
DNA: TGTGCCACCAGCAGAGGAGCAAGCATTCAGTACTTC

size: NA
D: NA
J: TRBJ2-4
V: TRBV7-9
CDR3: CASSLFPGRSNIQYF
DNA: TGTGCCAGCAGCTTATTTCCAGGGAGGTCGAACATTCAGTACTTC

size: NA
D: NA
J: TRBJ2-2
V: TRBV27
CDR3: CASRGRGELFF
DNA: TGTGCCAGCAGGGGCCGGGGGGAGCTGTTTTTT

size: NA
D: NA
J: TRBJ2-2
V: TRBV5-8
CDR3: CASLLGWWTGELFF
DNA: TGTGCCAGCCTATTGGGCTGGTGGACCGGGGAGCTGTTTTTT

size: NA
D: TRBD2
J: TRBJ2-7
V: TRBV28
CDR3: CASSAPPTSAYEQYF
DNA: TGTGCCAGCAGTGCCCCTCCGACTAGCGCCTACGAGCAGTACTTC

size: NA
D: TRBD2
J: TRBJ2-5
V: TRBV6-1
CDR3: CASSEGLAGTVLETQYF
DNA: TGTGCCAGCAGTGAGGGACTAGCGGGAACTGTCTTGGAGACCCAGTACTTC

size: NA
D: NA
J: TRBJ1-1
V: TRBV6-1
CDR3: CASSEGPLWNTEAFF
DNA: TGTGCCAGCAGTGAAGGGCCCCTTTGGAACACTGAAGCTTTCTTT

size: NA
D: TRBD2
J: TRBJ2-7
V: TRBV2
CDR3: CATSFGVAGGYEQYF
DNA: TGTGCCACCTCCTTCGGGGTAGCGGGGGGCTACGAGCAGTACTTC

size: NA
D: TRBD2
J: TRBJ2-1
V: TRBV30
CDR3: CAWRLGSSGREGANEQFF
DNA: TGTGCCTGGAGGTTGGGTTCTAGCGGGAGAGAGGGGGCCAATGAGCAGTTCTTC